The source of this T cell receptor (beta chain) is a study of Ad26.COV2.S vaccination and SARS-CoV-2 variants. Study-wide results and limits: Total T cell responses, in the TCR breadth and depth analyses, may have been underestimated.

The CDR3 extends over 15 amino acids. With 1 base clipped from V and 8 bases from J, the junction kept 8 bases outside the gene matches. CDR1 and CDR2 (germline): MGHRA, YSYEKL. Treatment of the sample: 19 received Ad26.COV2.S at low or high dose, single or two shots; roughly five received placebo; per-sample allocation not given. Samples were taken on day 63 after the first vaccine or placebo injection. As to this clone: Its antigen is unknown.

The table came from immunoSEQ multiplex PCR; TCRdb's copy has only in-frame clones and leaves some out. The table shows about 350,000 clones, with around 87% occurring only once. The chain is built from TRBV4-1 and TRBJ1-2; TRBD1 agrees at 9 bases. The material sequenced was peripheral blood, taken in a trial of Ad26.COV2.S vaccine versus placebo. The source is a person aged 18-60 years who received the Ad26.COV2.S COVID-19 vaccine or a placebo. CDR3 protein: CASSQGQGENGGYTF. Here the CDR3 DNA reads TGCGCCAGCAGCCAAGGACAGGGGGAAAACGGGGGCTACACCTTC.